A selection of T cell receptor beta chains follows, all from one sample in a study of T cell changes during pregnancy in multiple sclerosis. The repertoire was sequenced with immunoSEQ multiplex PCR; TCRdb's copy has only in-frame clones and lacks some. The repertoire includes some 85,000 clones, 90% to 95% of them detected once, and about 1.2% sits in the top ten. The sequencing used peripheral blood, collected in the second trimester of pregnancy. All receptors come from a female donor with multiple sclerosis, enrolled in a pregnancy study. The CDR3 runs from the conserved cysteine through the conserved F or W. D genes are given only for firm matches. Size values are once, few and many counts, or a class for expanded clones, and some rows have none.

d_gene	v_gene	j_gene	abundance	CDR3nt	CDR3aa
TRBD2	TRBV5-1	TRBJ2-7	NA	TGCGCCAGCAGCTCCCGACTAGCGGGAGCAGCCGAGCAGTACTTC	CASSSRLAGAAEQYF
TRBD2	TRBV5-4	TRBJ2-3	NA	TGTGCCAGCAGCTTGGGACTAGCGGGAGGGCCTGGTACAGATACGCAGTATTTT	CASSLGLAGGPGTDTQYF
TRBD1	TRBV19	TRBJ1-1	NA	TGTGCCAGTAGTATGACAGGGGGCAACACTGAAGCTTTCTTT	CASSMTGGNTEAFF
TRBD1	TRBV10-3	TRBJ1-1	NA	TGTGCCATCAGTCTAAACCGGGACAGTAACACTGAAGCTTTCTTT	CAISLNRDSNTEAFF
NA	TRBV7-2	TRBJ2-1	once	TGTGCCAGCAGCTGGACAGTGGACAATGAGCAGTTCTTC	CASSWTVDNEQFF
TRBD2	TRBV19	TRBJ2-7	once	TGTGCCAGTAGTATTCGGGCTAGCGGGAGGTCCTACTCCTACGAGCAGTACTTC	CASSIRASGRSYSYEQYF
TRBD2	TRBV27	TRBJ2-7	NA	TGTGCCAGCCGCTTTGGTAGCGGGAACTCCTACGAGCAGTACTTC	CASRFGSGNSYEQYF
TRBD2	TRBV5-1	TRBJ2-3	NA	TGCGCCAGCAGCTCCGGACTAGCGGGATCTTTACGCACAGATACGCAGTATTTT	CASSSGLAGSLRTDTQYF
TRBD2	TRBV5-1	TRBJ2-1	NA	TGCGCCAGCAGCCAATTAGCGGGAGGCTCCTACAATGAGCAGTTCTTC	CASSQLAGGSYNEQFF
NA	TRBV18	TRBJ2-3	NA	TGTGCCAGCTCACCAGGGCAGGTACTTGATACGCAGTATTTT	CASSPGQVLDTQYF
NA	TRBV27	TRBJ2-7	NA	TGTGCCAGCAGCCCCGCAGGACTCGAAGTTAGACCTCAAGCCGGGGAGCAGTACTTC	CASSPAGLEVRPQAGEQYF
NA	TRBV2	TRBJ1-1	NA	TGTGCCAGCAGTGAACGGCGGGGGATCGTGGGCACTGAAGCTTTCTTT	CASSERRGIVGTEAFF
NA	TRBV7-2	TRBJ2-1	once	TGTGCCAGCAGCTTAGAAGCGGTCTCCTACAATGAGCAGTTCTTC	CASSLEAVSYNEQFF
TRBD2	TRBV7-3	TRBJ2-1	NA	TGTGCCAGCAGCATAATCCCTAGCGGGAGTTCCTCGGTCCGGTTCTTC	CASSIIPSGSSSVRFF
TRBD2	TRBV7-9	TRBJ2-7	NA	TGTGCCAGCAGCCCTACCTCCGAGATTTGGGCTAGCGGGCTGGACGAGCAGTACTTC	CASSPTSEIWASGLDEQYF
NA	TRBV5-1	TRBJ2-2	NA	TGCGCCAGCAGCTCTGACAATCCGAACACCGGGGAGCTGTTTTTT	CASSSDNPNTGELFF
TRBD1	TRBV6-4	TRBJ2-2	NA	TGTGCCAGCAGTCCGGGACAGGGGCTGGCCGGGGAGCTGTTTTTT	CASSPGQGLAGELFF
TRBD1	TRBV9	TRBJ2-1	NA	TGTGCCAGCAGCGGACAGGGGTATGAGCAGTTCTTC	CASSGQGYEQFF
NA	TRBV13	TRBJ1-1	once	TGTGCCAGCAGCCCCAGATATAAGGTTCCCTACTGGGGCGAGACTGAAGCTTTCTTT	CASSPRYKVPYWGETEAFF
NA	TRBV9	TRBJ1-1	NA	TGTGCCAGCAGCGTAGCAGGGGCGGGTGAAGCTTTCTTT	CASSVAGAGEAFF
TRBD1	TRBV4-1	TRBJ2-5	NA	TGCGCCAGCAGCCAGCCCAGGGGGCGCGAGAAGACCCAGTACTTC	CASSQPRGREKTQYF
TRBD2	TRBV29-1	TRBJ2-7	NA	TGCAGCGTCTGGGCGGGGGGACTAGCGGCATACGAGCAGTACTTC	CSVWAGGLAAYEQYF
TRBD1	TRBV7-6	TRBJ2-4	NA	TGTGCCAGCAGCCCTTGGACAGGGGAGGCCAAAAACATTCAGTACTTC	CASSPWTGEAKNIQYF
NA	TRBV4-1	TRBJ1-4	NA	TGCGCCAGCAGCCAGCCAGGGAAGACTAATGAAAAACTGTTTTTT	CASSQPGKTNEKLFF
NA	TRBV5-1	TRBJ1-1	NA	TGCGCCAGCAGCTTGGGGGGGGGAGAGATCACTGAAGCTTTCTTT	CASSLGGGEITEAFF
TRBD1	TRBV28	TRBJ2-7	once	TGTGCCAGCAGTTTATTCGGCAGGACAGGGAATTACGAGCAGTACTTC	CASSLFGRTGNYEQYF
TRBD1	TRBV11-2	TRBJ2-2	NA	TGTGCCAGCAGCTTAAGGGGGCATGGCACCGGGGAGCTGTTTTTT	CASSLRGHGTGELFF
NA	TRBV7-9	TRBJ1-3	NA	TGTGCCAGCAGCCCGATACAAACCAGGGATCATACTGGAAACACCATATATTTT	CASSPIQTRDHTGNTIYF
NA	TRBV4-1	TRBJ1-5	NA	TGCGCCAGCAGCCAAGATCCCGGGCCTACAGGGTCGGTTGGCAATCAGCCCCAGCATTTT	CASSQDPGPTGSVGNQPQHF
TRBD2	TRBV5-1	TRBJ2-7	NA	TGCGCCAGCAGCTCCATACGACTAGCTGAGCAGTACTTC	CASSSIRLAEQYF
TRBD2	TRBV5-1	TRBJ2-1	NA	TGCGCCAGCAGCTTCTTAAGCGGGAGGGCCCAAATCGAGTTGCTCAATGAGCAGTTCTTC	CASSFLSGRAQIELLNEQFF
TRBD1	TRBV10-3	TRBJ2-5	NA	TGTGCCATCACTCAGGGGGCGAGCGAGACCCAGTACTTC	CAITQGASETQYF
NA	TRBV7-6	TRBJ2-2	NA	TGTGCCAGCAGCTTGGGCGGGGCCGGGGAGCTGTTTTTT	CASSLGGAGELFF
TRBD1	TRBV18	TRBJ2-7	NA	TGTGCCAGCTCACCCCCGGGACAGGGGGGATACGAGCAGTACTTC	CASSPPGQGGYEQYF
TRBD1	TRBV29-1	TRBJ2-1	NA	TGCAGCGCAAAAGGACAGGGGGCGGGATTCTTC	CSAKGQGAGFF
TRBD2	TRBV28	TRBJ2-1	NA	TGTGCCAGCAGTTCACTAGCGGGTACGTCCTACAATGAGCAGTTCTTC	CASSSLAGTSYNEQFF
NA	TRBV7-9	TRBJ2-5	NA	TGTGCCAGCAGCGTCCTGGGCGCGGAGACCCAGTACTTC	CASSVLGAETQYF
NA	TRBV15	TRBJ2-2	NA	TGTGCCACCAGCAGAGATTATCTCGCGGAGGAGCTGTTTTTT	CATSRDYLAEELFF
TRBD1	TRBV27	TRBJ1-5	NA	TGTGCCAGCAGGCCGGGACAGGGTTCCCCAAATCAGCCCCAGCATTTT	CASRPGQGSPNQPQHF
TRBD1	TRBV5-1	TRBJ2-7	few	TGCGCCAGCAGCTTGGTACAGGGGGCTGGGGAGCAGTACTTC	CASSLVQGAGEQYF
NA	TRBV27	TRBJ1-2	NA	TGTGCCAGCAGTTCGTATATTTCTTTTGGGGCCCACTATGGCTACACCTTC	CASSSYISFGAHYGYTF
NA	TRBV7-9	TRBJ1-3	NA	TGTGCCAGCAGCTCCCTCGGGATTCGACCTGGAAACACCATATATTTT	CASSSLGIRPGNTIYF
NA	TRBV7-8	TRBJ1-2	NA	TGTGCCAGCAGCTCTTGGGGCAGGCAATATGGCTACACCTTC	CASSSWGRQYGYTF
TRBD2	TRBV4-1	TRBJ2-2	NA	TGCGCCAGCAGCCAAGAGGGCGGGAGGGCCTACACCGGGGAGCTGTTTTTT	CASSQEGGRAYTGELFF
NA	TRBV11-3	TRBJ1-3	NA	TGTGCCAGCAGCTTGGGGCACAGGGCGAACTCTGGAAACACCATATATTTT	CASSLGHRANSGNTIYF
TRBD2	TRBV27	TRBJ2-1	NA	TGTGCCAGCAGCCCTAGACTAGCGGGAGTAAGTGAGCAGTTCTTC	CASSPRLAGVSEQFF
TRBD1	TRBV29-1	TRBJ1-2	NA	TGCAGCGCCCCCGGGACAGGGAACTATGGCTACACCTTC	CSAPGTGNYGYTF
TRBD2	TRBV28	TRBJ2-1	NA	TGTGCCAGCAGTCCCGCGGGACTAGCGGGAAGGTGGGAGCAGTTCTTC	CASSPAGLAGRWEQFF
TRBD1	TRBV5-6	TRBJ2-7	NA	TGTGCCAGCAGCTTACGGATCCGGGCAGGGGGATTTCTTGGGTACGAGCAGTACTTC	CASSLRIRAGGFLGYEQYF
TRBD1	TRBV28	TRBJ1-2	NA	TGTGCCAGCAGTTTTCGGGACAGGGTAAATAACTATGGCTACACCTTC	CASSFRDRVNNYGYTF
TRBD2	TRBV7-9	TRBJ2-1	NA	TGTGCCAGCAGCTCCCGACTAGCGGGATTGAGAGATGAGCAGTTCTTC	CASSSRLAGLRDEQFF
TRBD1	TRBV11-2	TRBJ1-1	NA	TGTGCCAGCAGCTTACAGGGGGCGATCACTGAAGCTTTCTTT	CASSLQGAITEAFF
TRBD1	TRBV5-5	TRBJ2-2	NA	TGTGCCAGCAGCTTAGACAGGGGGCATACCGGGGAGCTGTTTTTT	CASSLDRGHTGELFF
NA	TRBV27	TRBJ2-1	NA	TGTGCCAGCAGTTTATCGGGAGGATTAGGGAATCATGAGCAGTTCTTC	CASSLSGGLGNHEQFF